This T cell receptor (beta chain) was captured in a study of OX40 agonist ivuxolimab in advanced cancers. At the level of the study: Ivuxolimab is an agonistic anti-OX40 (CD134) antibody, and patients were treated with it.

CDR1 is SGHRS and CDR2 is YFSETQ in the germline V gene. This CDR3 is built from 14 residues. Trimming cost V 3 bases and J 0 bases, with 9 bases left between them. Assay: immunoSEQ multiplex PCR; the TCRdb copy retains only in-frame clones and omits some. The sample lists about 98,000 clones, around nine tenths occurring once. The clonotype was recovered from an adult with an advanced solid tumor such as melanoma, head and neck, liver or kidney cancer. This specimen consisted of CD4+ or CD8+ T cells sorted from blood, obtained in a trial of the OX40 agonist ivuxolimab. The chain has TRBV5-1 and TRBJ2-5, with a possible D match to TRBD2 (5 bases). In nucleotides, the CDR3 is TGCGCCAGCAGCTCGTCCGGGAACCAAGAGACCCAGTACTTC. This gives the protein CASSSSGNQETQYF.